This TCR beta chain was recovered during a study of T cell responses to AZD1222 COVID-19 vaccine. TCRdb's copy holds only in-frame clones and misses some; the assay was immunoSEQ multiplex PCR. The sample contains about 73,000 clones, 89% of which appear only once. Germline V gene lookup returns CDR1 MNHNY and CDR2 SVGAGI (reference sequence). CDR3 length: 15 residues. After removal of 5 bases from V and 1 base from J, the junction contained 5 bases not matched to a gene. The TCR originated in an adult who received the AZD1222 COVID-19 vaccine. This chain joins TRBV6-6 and TRBJ2-1; 7 positions agree with TRBD2. Sequences were derived from peripheral blood, sampled 28 days after the second AZD1222 dose. The CDR3 DNA reads as TGTGCCAGCAGTCTAGCGGAAATTTCCTACAATGAGCAGTTCTTC. Translated, it gives CASSLAEISYNEQFF.